The present TCR beta chain was sequenced within a study of vaccination and CD4 T cells after COVID-19. Trimming stripped 2 bases from V and 8 bases from J, with 13 bases between. CDR1 is MDHEN and CDR2 is SYDVKM in the germline V gene. This CDR3 region has 14 residues. Sequencing of DNA taken from cultured CD4+ T cells relied on the Oncomine TCR Beta short-read assay. MiXCR was run by TCRdb on the PCR reads, yielding one entry per CDR3 protein. Of around 19,000 distinct CDR3 sequences listed, 43% were seen once; the top ten hold around an eighth. As for treatment: approximately 11-day PBMC culture with coronavirus spike peptide pools or control peptides (ViraFEST assay). A few million PBMCs were grown per well alongside about 10 IU/ml IL-2 and roughly 9.3 ug/ml peptide pools. A word on this clonotype: The antigen is not known.

Material for sequencing was CD4+ T cells from blood, cultured in vitro. This chain links TRBV28 with TRBJ1-3; TRBD1 might be the D (6 bases). The source is a human donor who had recovered from COVID-19. CDR3 coding DNA: TGTGCCAGCAGTTTAGGGGGCAGGGCGGACACCATATATTTT. Amino acids: CASSLGGRADTIYF.